This T cell receptor (beta chain) was captured in a study of sequential checkpoint blockade in melanoma. This clone counts as medium-sized. The conserved final phenylalanine or tryptophan is absent from the CDR3, which likely points to a read error. The DNA is left out, because the CDR3 cannot be placed on it with certainty; the CDR3 is given as TCRdb lists it. The CDR3 is made up of 12 amino acids, end residues included. CDR1 and CDR2 from the germline V gene are SEHNR and FQNEAQ (reference sequence). The treatment: randomized to nivolumab then ipilimumab (arm A) or the reverse (arm B). Sequenced by immunoSEQ multiplex PCR; TCRdb stores in-frame clones only, minus some. The sample shows roughly 10,000 clones, more than 50% of them seen only once.

The gene calls are TRBV7-9 and TRBJ1-1; the table's D gene call, TRBD1, was not cross checked with the DNA. This sequence was found in a human donor with melanoma. The specimen was CD8+ T cells sorted from blood (inferred from file names), collected from a patient given nivolumab and ipilimumab in sequence. CDR3 sequence reads: CASSSEGNPGQA.